This T cell receptor (beta chain) was documented in a study of cytomegalovirus exposure and HLA in healthy donors. Study summary: Both the roughly 120 validation repertoires and the approximately 640 first-cohort repertoires used the same platform, as reported by a later analysis. General study findings and limits: Despite most TCR sequences being rare, some public TCRs occurred in many donors. In vitro experiments confirmed that three CMV-associated chains were specific for CMV antigens. Cytomegalovirus association was listed for under 200 TCR beta chains.

This CDR3 has 18 amino acids. Germline V gene sequence: CDR1 SNHLY, CDR2 FYNNEI. J gave up 2 bases and V 1 base, and 12 bases lay outside the gene matches. To note about this clone: Its antigen is as yet unknown.

The repertoire was sequenced with immunoSEQ multiplex PCR; TCRdb's copy has only in-frame clones and lacks some. The sample holds some 98,000 clones, roughly nine tenths seen once. The V call is TRBV2, the J call TRBJ2-3; 7 positions match TRBD1. Material for sequencing was PBMCs. The clonotype originates from a woman under 40 in good health and CMV-seronegative. The CDR3 here is CASSEVMTGRGVTDTQYF. CDR3 in DNA: TGTGCCAGCAGTGAAGTTATGACAGGGAGAGGGGTCACAGATACGCAGTATTTT.